A selection of T cell receptor beta chains follows, all from one sample in a study of T cell responses to AZD1222 COVID-19 vaccine. Data came from immunoSEQ multiplex PCR; TCRdb stores just in-frame clones and leaves some out. This sample yields 150,000 to 200,000 clones, of which 85% to 95% are seen a single time; about 2.5% belongs to the top ten. The starting material was peripheral blood, obtained on day 0 of AZD1222 vaccination. The receptors originated from an adult in good health. Both conserved end residues are part of each CDR3. A D gene is named only where the DNA matches it firmly. Only some rows state a clone size, as once, few, many or a class for expanded clones.

j_call	v_call	clone_size	d_call	cdr3_nt	cdr3_aa
TRBJ2-1	TRBV10-3	few	-	TGTGCCATCAGTGCCGGGGGGCGGGTCAATGAGCAGTTCTTC	CAISAGGRVNEQFF
TRBJ1-2	TRBV6-1	-	-	TGTGCCAGCAGTGAAATGGCGGGTATCGGCTATGGCTACACCTTC	CASSEMAGIGYGYTF
TRBJ2-7	TRBV9	-	TRBD1	TGTGCCAGCAGCGTAGCTCCGGGACAGGCCTACGAGCAGTACTTC	CASSVAPGQAYEQYF
TRBJ2-1	TRBV12-3/TRBV12-4	-	-	TGTGCCAGCAGTTTAGAGGGGAGTGAGCAGTTCTTC	CASSLEGSEQFF
TRBJ2-7	TRBV18	-	TRBD1	TGTGCCAGCTCACCGGGACAGGACTACGAGCAGTACTTC	CASSPGQDYEQYF
TRBJ2-5	TRBV10-3	-	-	TGTGCCATCGGGACGGTCCAAGAGACCCAGTACTTC	CAIGTVQETQYF
TRBJ1-6	TRBV5-1	-	-	TGCGCCAGCAGCTTGGAGGGGGTTACGAATAATTCACCCCTCCACTTT	CASSLEGVTNNSPLHF
TRBJ1-5	TRBV7-9	-	TRBD1	TGTGCCAGCAGCTTGGGGTGGACAGGGGATCAGCCCCAGCATTTT	CASSLGWTGDQPQHF
TRBJ1-3	TRBV3-1/TRBV3-2	once	-	TGTGCCAGCAGCCAACAAAGGGCCCCCTCTGGAAACACCATATATTTT	CASSQQRAPSGNTIYF
TRBJ2-1	TRBV19	-	TRBD1	TGTGCCAGTGCCCGGGACAGGGGGGATTCCTACAATGAGCAGTTCTTC	CASARDRGDSYNEQFF
TRBJ1-1	TRBV29-1	-	-	TGCAGCGTACCCGACGGAGGGAACACTGAAGCTTTCTTT	CSVPDGGNTEAFF
TRBJ1-5	TRBV7-9	-	TRBD1	TGTGCCAGCAGCTCGGGACAGCCCAATCAGCCCCAGCATTTT	CASSSGQPNQPQHF
TRBJ2-7	TRBV27	-	-	TGTGCCAGCGGGAGGCGGGGCCGTCCCTACGAGCAGTACTTC	CASGRRGRPYEQYF